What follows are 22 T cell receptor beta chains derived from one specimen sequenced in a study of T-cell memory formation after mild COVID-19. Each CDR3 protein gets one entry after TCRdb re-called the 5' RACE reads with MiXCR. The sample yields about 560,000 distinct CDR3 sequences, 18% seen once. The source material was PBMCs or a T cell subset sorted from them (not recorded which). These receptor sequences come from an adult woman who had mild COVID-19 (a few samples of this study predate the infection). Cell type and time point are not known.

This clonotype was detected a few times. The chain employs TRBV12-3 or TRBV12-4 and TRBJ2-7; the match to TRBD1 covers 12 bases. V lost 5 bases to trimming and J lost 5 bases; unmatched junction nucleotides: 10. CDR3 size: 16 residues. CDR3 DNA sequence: TGTGCCAGCAGTCCGCCTGGGACAGGGGGCAACCACGAGCAGTACTTC. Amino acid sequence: CASSPPGTGGNHEQYF.

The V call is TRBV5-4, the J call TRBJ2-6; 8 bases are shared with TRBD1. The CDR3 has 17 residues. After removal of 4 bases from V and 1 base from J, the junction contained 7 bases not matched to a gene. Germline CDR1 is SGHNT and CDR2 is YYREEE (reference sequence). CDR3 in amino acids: CASSLRTGRSGANVLTF. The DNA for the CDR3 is TGTGCCAGCAGCCTACGGACAGGGAGGTCTGGGGCCAACGTCCTGACTTTC.

This CDR3 reads CASSYLTGGLLGDGYTF. As DNA, the CDR3 is TGTGCCAGCAGCTATTTGACAGGGGGCCTTTTGGGGGATGGCTACACCTTC. The J gene is TRBJ1-2, the V gene TRBV7-8, with TRBD1 matching over 10 bases. The J segment lost 6 bases and the V segment lost 4 bases, leaving 14 bases of the junction unmatched. Germline CDR1 reads SGHVS; CDR2 reads FQNEAQ. The CDR3 is made up of 17 amino acids.

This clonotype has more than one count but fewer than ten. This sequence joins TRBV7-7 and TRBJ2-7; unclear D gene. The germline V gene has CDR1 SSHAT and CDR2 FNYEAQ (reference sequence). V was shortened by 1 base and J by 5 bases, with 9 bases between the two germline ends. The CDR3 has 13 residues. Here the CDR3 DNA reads TGTGCCAGCAGCTTAGAGCCCTCTCACGAGCAGTACTTC. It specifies CASSLEPSHEQYF.

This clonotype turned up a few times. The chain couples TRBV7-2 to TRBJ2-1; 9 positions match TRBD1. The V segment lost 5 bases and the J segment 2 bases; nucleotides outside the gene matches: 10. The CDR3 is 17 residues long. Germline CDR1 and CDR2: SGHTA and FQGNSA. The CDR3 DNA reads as TGTGCCAGCAGCCACCCGAGAGGGACAGGGCCCTACAATGAGCAGTTCTTC. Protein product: CASSHPRGTGPYNEQFF.

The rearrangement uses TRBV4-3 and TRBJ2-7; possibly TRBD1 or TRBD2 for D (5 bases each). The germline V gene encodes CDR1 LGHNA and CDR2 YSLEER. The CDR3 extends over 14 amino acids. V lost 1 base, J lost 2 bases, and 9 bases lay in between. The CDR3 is CASSQATGPYEQYF. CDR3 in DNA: TGCGCCAGCAGCCAAGCGACGGGGCCCTACGAGCAGTACTTC.

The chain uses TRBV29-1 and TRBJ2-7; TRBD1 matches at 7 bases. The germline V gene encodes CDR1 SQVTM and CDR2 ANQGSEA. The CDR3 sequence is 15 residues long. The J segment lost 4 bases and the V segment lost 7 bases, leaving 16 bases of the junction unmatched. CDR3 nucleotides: TGCAGCGCCGCCGACAGGGCCTGGGATAGGTACGAGCAGTACTTC. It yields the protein CSAADRAWDRYEQYF.

The CDR3 coding sequence is TGCAGCGGGTCGAGAGGGATTGGACAGGGGTGGGCGAACACTGAAGCTTTCTTT. Its protein product is CSGSRGIGQGWANTEAFF. The chain joins TRBV29-1 to TRBJ1-1; 9 positions match TRBD1. Germline assignment: CDR1 SQVTM and CDR2 ANQGSEA. The J segment lost 1 base and the V segment lost 7 bases, leaving 19 bases of the junction unmatched. CDR3 size: 18 residues. Variable domain in full (rest from reference TRBV29-1 and TRBJ1-1): SAVISQKPSRDICQRGTSLTIQCQVDSQVTMMFWYRQQPGQSLTLIATANQGSEATYESGFVIDKFPISRPNLTFSTLTVSNMSPEDSSIYLCSGSRGIGQGWANTEAFFGQGTRLTVV.

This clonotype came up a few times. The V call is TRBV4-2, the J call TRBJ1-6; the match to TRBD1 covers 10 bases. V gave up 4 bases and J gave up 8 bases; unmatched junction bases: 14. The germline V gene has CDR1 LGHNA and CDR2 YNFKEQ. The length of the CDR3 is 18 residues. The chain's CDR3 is CASSPTYGTGVMDSPLHF. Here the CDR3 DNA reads TGTGCCAGCAGCCCAACCTACGGGACAGGGGTTATGGATTCACCCCTCCACTTT.

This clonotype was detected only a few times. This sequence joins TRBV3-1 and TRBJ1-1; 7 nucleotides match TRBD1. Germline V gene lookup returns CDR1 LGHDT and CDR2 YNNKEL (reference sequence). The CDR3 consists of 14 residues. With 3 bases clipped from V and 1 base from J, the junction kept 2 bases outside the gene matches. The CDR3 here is CASSHGQANTEAFF. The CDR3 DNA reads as TGTGCCAGCAGCCATGGACAGGCGAACACTGAAGCTTTCTTT.

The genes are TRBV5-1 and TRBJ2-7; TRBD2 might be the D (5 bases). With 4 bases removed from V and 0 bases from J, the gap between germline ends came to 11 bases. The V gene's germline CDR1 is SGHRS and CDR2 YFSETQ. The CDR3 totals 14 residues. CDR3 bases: TGCGCCAGCAGCGTGGACTGGAACTCCTACGAGCAGTACTTC. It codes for CASSVDWNSYEQYF.

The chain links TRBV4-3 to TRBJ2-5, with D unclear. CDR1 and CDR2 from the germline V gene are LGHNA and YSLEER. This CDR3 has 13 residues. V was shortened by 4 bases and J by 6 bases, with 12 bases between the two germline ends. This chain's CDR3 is CASSPEAGKTQYF. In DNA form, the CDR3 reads TGCGCCAGCAGCCCCGAGGCAGGAAAGACCCAGTACTTC.

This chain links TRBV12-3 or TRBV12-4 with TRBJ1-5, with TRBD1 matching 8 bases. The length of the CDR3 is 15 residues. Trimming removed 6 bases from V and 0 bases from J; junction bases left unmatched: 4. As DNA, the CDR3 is TGTGCCAGCAGAGGACAGGGTGTTAGCAATCAGCCCCAGCATTTT. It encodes CASRGQGVSNQPQHF.

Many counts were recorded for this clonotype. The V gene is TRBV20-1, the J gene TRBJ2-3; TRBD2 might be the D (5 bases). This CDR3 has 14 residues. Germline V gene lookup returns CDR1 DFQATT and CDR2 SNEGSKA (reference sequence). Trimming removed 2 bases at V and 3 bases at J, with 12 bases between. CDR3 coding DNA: TGCAGTGCTAGACTGAGCGGAGAAACAGATACGCAGTATTTT. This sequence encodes CSARLSGETDTQYF.

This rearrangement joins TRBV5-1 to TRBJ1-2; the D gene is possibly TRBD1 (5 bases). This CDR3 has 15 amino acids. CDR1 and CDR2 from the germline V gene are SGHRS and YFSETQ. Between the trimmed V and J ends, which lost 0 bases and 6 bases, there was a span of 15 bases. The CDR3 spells CASSLEPGPSDGYTF. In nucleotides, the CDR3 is TGCGCCAGCAGCTTGGAGCCAGGGCCTTCCGATGGCTACACCTTC. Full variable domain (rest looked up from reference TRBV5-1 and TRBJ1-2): KAGVTQTPRYLIKTRGQQVTLSCSPISGHRSVSWYQQTPGQGLQFLFEYFSETQRNKGNFPGRFSGRQFSNSRSEMNVSTLELGDSALYLCASSLEPGPSDGYTFGSGTRLTVV.

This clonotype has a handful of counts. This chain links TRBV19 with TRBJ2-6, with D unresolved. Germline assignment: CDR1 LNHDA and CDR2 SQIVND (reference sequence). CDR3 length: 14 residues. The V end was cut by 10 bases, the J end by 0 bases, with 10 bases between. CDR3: CATKWGSGANVLTF. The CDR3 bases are TGTGCCACTAAATGGGGCTCTGGGGCCAACGTCCTGACTTTC.

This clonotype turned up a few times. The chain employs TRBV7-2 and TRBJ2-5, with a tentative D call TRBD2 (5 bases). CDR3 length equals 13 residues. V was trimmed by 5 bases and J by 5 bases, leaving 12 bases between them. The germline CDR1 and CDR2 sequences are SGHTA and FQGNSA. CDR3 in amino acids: CASSPSSTETQYF. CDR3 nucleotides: TGTGCCAGCAGCCCATCTAGCACCGAGACCCAGTACTTC.

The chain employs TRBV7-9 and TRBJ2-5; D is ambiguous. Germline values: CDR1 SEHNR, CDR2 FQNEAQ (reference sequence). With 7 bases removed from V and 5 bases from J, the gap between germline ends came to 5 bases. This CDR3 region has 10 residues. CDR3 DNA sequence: TGTGCCAGCAACGGTGAGACCCAGTACTTC. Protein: CASNGETQYF.

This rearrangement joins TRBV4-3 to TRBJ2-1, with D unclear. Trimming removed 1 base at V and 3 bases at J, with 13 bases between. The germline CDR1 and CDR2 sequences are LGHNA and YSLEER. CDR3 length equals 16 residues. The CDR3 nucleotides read TGCGCCAGCAGCCAAGTCCCTTTTGTTGACTACAATGAGCAGTTCTTC. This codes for CASSQVPFVDYNEQFF.

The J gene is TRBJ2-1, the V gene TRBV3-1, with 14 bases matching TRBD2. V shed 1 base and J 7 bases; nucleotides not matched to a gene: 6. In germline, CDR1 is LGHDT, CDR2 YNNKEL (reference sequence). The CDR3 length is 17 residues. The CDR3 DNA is TGTGCCAGCAGCCAAGCCGGGACTAGCGGGAGTAGGAATGAGCAGTTCTTC. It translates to CASSQAGTSGSRNEQFF.

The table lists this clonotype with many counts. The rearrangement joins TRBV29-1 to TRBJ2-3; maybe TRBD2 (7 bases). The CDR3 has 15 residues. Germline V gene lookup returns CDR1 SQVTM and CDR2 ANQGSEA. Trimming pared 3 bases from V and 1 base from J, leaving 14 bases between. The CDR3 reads CSVDEGGQGTDTQYF. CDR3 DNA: TGCAGCGTTGACGAGGGGGGGCAGGGCACAGATACGCAGTATTTT.

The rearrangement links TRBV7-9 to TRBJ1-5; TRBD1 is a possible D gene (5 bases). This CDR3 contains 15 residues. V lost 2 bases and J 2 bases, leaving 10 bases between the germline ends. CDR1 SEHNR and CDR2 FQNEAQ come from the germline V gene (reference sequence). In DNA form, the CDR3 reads TGTGCCAGCAGCTTAATCGGCAGGGGCAATCAGCCCCAGCATTTT. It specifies CASSLIGRGNQPQHF.